Listed here is a single TCR beta chain. Relative to the germline gene, one junction end is altered; a read error may explain this. A second about 7 to 11 cycle PCR used barcoded and J-beta primers. TCRdb analysed the 5' RACE reads with MiXCR anew, one entry per CDR3 protein. This sample carries hundreds of thousands of distinct CDR3 sequences, around 28% of them seen once, and the ten largest clones take 17%. The germline gives CDR1 SGHDT, CDR2 YYEEEE. This CDR3 has 12 amino acids. These data come from a study of blood T cells in healthy people across ages. The sequence was obtained from a woman of 80 years or more in good health. Material: blood. The chain has TRBV5-6 and TRBJ2-7; no reliable D call. The CDR3 spells CVSSRSGNEQYF. DNA of the CDR3: TGTGTCAGCAGCAGGTCGGGCAACGAGCAGTACTTC.